What follows are 19 T cell receptor beta chains derived from one specimen sequenced in a study of T cell responses to AZD1222 COVID-19 vaccine. TCRdb's copy holds only in-frame clones and misses some; the assay was immunoSEQ multiplex PCR. The sample includes over 150,000 clones, around 88% of them seen just once. This specimen consisted of peripheral blood, obtained 28 days after the second AZD1222 dose. These receptors all come from an adult who received the AZD1222 COVID-19 vaccine.

The rearrangement links TRBV12-3 or TRBV12-4 to TRBJ1-2, with D unresolved. The V end was cut by 1 base, the J end by 3 bases, with 3 bases between. CDR3 size: 12 residues. CDR3 protein: CASSLEDYGYTF. The CDR3 nucleotides read TGTGCCAGCAGTTTAGAGGACTATGGCTACACCTTC.

The rearrangement links TRBV7-2 to TRBJ1-3, with 7 bases that match TRBD1. Unmatched junction bases numbered 17, after V lost 6 bases and J lost 9 bases. Germline V gene lookup returns CDR1 SGHTA and CDR2 FQGNSA. The CDR3 covers 16 residues. CDR3 residues: CASSPWTGRDHSTIYF. CDR3 in DNA: TGTGCCAGCAGTCCCTGGACAGGCAGGGACCATAGCACCATATATTTT.

This chain links TRBV5-8 with TRBJ2-4; D is undetermined. V lost 0 bases and J lost 3, with 1 base in between. The V gene's germline CDR1 is SGHTS and CDR2 YDEGEE. This CDR3 is built from 12 residues. CDR3 nucleotide sequence: TGTGCCAGCAGCTTGGTCAAAAACATTCAGTACTTC. Translation: CASSLVKNIQYF.

The chain carries TRBV6-2 or TRBV6-3 and TRBJ2-5; unclear D gene. The CDR3 is 16 amino acids. The germline V and J ends were trimmed by 2 bases and 2 bases, with 15 bases remaining between them. Germline CDR1 is MNHEY and CDR2 is SVGEGT. CDR3 region: CASSYLRILVQETQYF. Written as DNA, the CDR3 is TGTGCCAGCAGTTACCTCAGGATCTTGGTGCAAGAGACCCAGTACTTC.

The chain joins TRBV7-9 to TRBJ2-7; D might be TRBD1 or TRBD2, each matching 5 bases. The CDR3 spans 17 residues. Trimming stripped 4 bases from V and 7 bases from J, with 26 bases between. The germline gives CDR1 SEHNR, CDR2 FQNEAQ (reference sequence). The CDR3 protein is CASSSQNGAWSPWEQYF. The CDR3 DNA reads as TGTGCCAGCAGCTCGCAAAACGGGGCATGGAGCCCTTGGGAGCAGTACTTC. Filled out from reference TRBV7-9 and TRBJ2-7, the complete variable domain reads DTGVSQNPRHKITKRGQNVTFRCDPISEHNRLYWYRQTLGQGPEFLTYFQNEAQLEKSRLLSDRFSAERPKGSFSTLEIQRTEQGDSAMYLCASSSQNGAWSPWEQYFGPGTRLTVT.

The V call is TRBV6-6, the J call TRBJ1-6; D might be TRBD1 (6 bases). CDR1 is MNHNY, CDR2 SVGAGI, per germline (reference sequence). V shed 6 bases and J shed 7 bases, with 13 bases lying between them. The CDR3 covers 14 residues. The CDR3 here is CASSHREWNSPLHF. CDR3 in DNA: TGTGCCAGCAGCCACAGGGAGTGGAATTCACCCCTCCACTTT.

This clone appeared a single time. This chain connects TRBV5-5 to TRBJ2-7; D gene unclear. The germline V gene has CDR1 SGHKS and CDR2 YYEKEE (reference sequence). The length of the CDR3 is 14 residues. Between the trimmed V and J ends, which lost 1 base and 0 bases, there was a span of 8 bases. Here the CDR3 reads CASSLMGISYEQYF. The CDR3 nucleotides are TGTGCCAGCAGCTTGATGGGAATCTCCTACGAGCAGTACTTC.

The genes are TRBV5-1 and TRBJ1-2, with 7 bases lining up with TRBD1. In germline, CDR1 is SGHRS, CDR2 YFSETQ. The CDR3 runs 14 residues. Trimming at V came to 0 bases and at J to 8 bases, leaving 7 bases not matched to a gene. The CDR3: CASSLERQGPGYTF. The CDR3 DNA follows: TGCGCCAGCAGCTTGGAGAGACAGGGTCCGGGCTACACCTTC.

This clone was observed a single time. In DNA form, the CDR3 reads TGTGCCAGCAGACCGGGGGGAACCTACGAGCAGTACTTC. It encodes CASRPGGTYEQYF. The rearrangement links TRBV12-3 or TRBV12-4 to TRBJ2-7; 7 nucleotides match TRBD2. The CDR3 has 13 amino acids. Trimming at V came to 6 bases and at J to 2 bases, leaving 4 bases not matched to a gene.

The chain combines TRBV5-4 with TRBJ2-3; no clear D. This CDR3 is 13 amino acids long. Germline CDR1 SGHNT, CDR2 YYREEE (reference sequence). V lost 0 bases to trimming and J lost 2 bases, with 4 bases between them. Here the CDR3 DNA reads TGTGCCAGCAGCTTGGTCGTCACAGATACGCAGTATTTT. Translated, it gives CASSLVVTDTQYF.

The chain recombines TRBV10-3 with TRBJ1-1; possibly TRBD1 for D (5 bases). CDR3 length equals 14 residues. The V end was cut by 6 bases, the J end by 3 bases, with 14 bases between. CDR1 and CDR2 (germline): ENHRY, SYGVKD. For the CDR3, the DNA is TGTGCCATCAGCAGGGTTTTTAAGGACACTGAAGCTTTCTTT. It specifies CAISRVFKDTEAFF.

The chain couples TRBV6-5 to TRBJ1-1; 8 positions agree with TRBD1. The V segment lost 5 bases and the J segment 4 bases; nucleotides outside the gene matches: 3. Germline CDR1 MNHEY, CDR2 SVGAGI. This CDR3 is 13 amino acids long. This CDR3 reads CASSNTGGTEAFF. The CDR3 bases are TGTGCCAGCAGTAATACAGGGGGCACTGAAGCTTTCTTT.

The J gene is TRBJ2-2, the V gene TRBV5-1; D may be TRBD1 (5 bases). Trimming removed 10 bases at V and 2 bases at J, with 9 bases between. This CDR3 region has 12 residues. Germline CDR1 is SGHRS and CDR2 is YFSETQ. The CDR3, as DNA: TGCGCCTCACGGACAAACACCGGGGAGCTGTTTTTT. Its translation: CASRTNTGELFF.

The chain employs TRBV7-9 and TRBJ2-1, with unresolved D. Trimming removed 1 base from V and 5 bases from J, with 3 bases in between. Looked up from germline, CDR1 is SEHNR and CDR2 is FQNEAQ (reference sequence). The CDR3 covers 12 residues. The CDR3 sequence is CASSLGNNEQFF. The CDR3 bases are TGTGCCAGCAGCTTAGGAAACAATGAGCAGTTCTTC.

V gene TRBV19 combines with J gene TRBJ1-6; D is perhaps TRBD1 (6 bases). The germline CDR1 and CDR2 sequences are LNHDA and SQIVND (reference sequence). CDR3 length: 16 amino acids. Trimming left V 3 bases short and J 8 bases short, with 17 bases between. CDR3 nucleotide sequence: TGTGCCAGTAGTATCATCCAGGGGTATGGAGATTCACCCCTCCACTTT. It codes for CASSIIQGYGDSPLHF. Complete variable domain (other parts from reference TRBV19 and TRBJ1-6): DGGITQSPKYLFRKEGQNVTLSCEQNLNHDAMYWYRQDPGQGLRLIYYSQIVNDFQKGDIAEGYSVSREKKESFPLTVTSAQKNPTAFYLCASSIIQGYGDSPLHFGNGTRLTVT.

This clone occurred a few times. The V and J genes are TRBV29-1 and TRBJ1-2, with 7 bases matching TRBD1. The CDR3 extends over 12 amino acids. CDR1 is SQVTM and CDR2 is ANQGSEA in the germline V gene. V trimming: 4 bases; J trimming: 3 bases; junction bases outside the gene matches: 2. In nucleotides, the CDR3 is TGCAGCGTTGCTCAGGGGGACTATGGCTACACCTTC. Translation gives CSVAQGDYGYTF.

V and J are TRBV10-3 and TRBJ1-1; 9 nucleotides agree with TRBD1. Per the germline V gene, CDR1 is ENHRY and CDR2 is SYGVKD. There are 15 residues in the CDR3. J lost 0 bases, V lost 1 base, and 0 bases had no gene match. The CDR3 coding sequence is TGTGCCATCAGTGAGTGGGACAGGGTGAACACTGAAGCTTTCTTT. Its translation: CAISEWDRVNTEAFF.

The J gene is TRBJ1-1, the V gene TRBV6-5, with D hard to call. CDR3 size: 15 residues. Trimming took 0 bases from V and 1 from J, leaving 9 bases between them. CDR1 is MNHEY and CDR2 is SVGAGI in the germline V gene. The CDR3 DNA is TGTGCCAGCAGTTACTCTGACGTCGGGAACACTGAAGCTTTCTTT. Translating it yields CASSYSDVGNTEAFF.

V and J are TRBV11-2 and TRBJ2-7; TRBD2 aligns across 8 bases. The CDR3 is 14 amino acids. The trim removed 2 bases at V and 4 bases at J, leaving 4 bases unmatched. Germline CDR1 reads SGHAT; CDR2 reads FQNNGV. In DNA, the CDR3 is TGTGCCAGCAGCTTATACTCGGGGGGGTACGAGCAGTACTTC. Its translation is CASSLYSGGYEQYF.